What follows are 19 T cell receptor beta chains derived from one specimen sequenced in a study of molecular identifiers for immune sequencing clone quantification (dated by TCRdb to the late 2010s). Library method: PCR. Sequencing was performed on an Illumina HiSeq 4000. TCRdb passed the public sequencing reads through fastp at Q25 and MiXCR, retaining productive beta sequences. Rows merge per CDR3 protein into single entries with the most common DNA and genes. For this sample the table gives 600,000 to 650,000 distinct CDR3 sequences, of which just under 20% were detected only once. The ten largest clonotypes hold 0.85% of the sample. The specimen was naive CD8+ T cells from blood, with Jurkat cell RNA spiked in. The cell subset or site label, as the study defines it: FACS-sorted CD8+CD4-CCR7+CD45RA+ naive T cells. The receptors were sampled from a human donor in good health. Some libraries in this study had Jurkat cell RNA spiked in.

This clonotype has only one observation. A much larger clone lies one base from this, so it may be a read error. The chain employs TRBV12-3 or TRBV12-4 and TRBJ2-2; no firm D call. This CDR3 has 15 amino acids. The CDR3 sequence is CAGSFERAYTGELFF. CDR3 coding DNA: TGTGCCGGCAGTTTTGAAAGGGCGTACACCGGGGAGCTGTTTTTT.

This clonotype was detected ten times or more. The chain is built from TRBV27 and TRBJ2-1, with 9 bases fitting TRBD2. The length of the CDR3 is 15 residues. CDR1 is MNHEY and CDR2 is SMNVEV in the germline V gene (reference sequence). With V trimmed by 3 bases and J by 7 bases, 7 bases remained unmatched. The CDR3 sequence: CASSLVSGGENEQFF. In DNA form, the CDR3 reads TGTGCCAGCAGTTTGGTTAGCGGGGGTGAAAATGAGCAGTTCTTC.

This clonotype was recorded many times. The chain uses TRBV9 and TRBJ2-3; D is ambiguous. This CDR3 contains 17 residues. The V end was cut by 3 bases, the J end by 0 bases, with 17 bases between. Germline V lookup: CDR1 SGDLS, CDR2 YYNGEE. The CDR3 reads CASSENSLAASTDTQYF. CDR3 nucleotide sequence: TGTGCCAGCAGCGAAAACTCATTAGCAGCGAGCACAGATACGCAGTATTTT.

Comments on this clonotype: It may be a read error: a sequence one base away is much more abundant. This chain uses TRBV7-9 with TRBJ2-2; tentative D call: TRBD2 (5 bases). The CDR3 spans 15 residues. Looked up from germline, CDR1 is SEHNR and CDR2 is FQNEAQ (reference sequence). The CDR3, as DNA: TGTGCCAGCAGCGGACCCAGTCGAGACACCGGGGAGCTGTCTTTT. Amino acids: CASSGPSRDTGELSF.

In regard to this clonotype: It may be a read error: a sequence one base away is much more abundant. The gene calls are TRBV19 and TRBJ2-3; D is unclear. This CDR3 is built from 14 residues. Germline V gives CDR1 LNHDA, CDR2 SQIVND (reference sequence). DNA for the CDR3: TGTGCCAGTGGTATAATAGGAAACACAGATACGCAGTATTTT. Translated, it gives CASGIIGNTDTQYF.

This clonotype occurred many times. The gene calls are TRBV27 and TRBJ1-5; 8 positions agree with TRBD1. The CDR3 has 14 amino acids. CDR1 is MNHEY, CDR2 SMNVEV, per germline (reference sequence). The V gene end was trimmed by 4 bases and the J gene end by 2 bases; junction bases not matched to a gene: 1. In nucleotides, the CDR3 is TGTGCCAGCAGTTGGACAGGGCGCAATCAGCCCCAGCATTTT. This gives the protein CASSWTGRNQPQHF.

This clonotype occurred a few times. The chain carries TRBV28 and TRBJ1-1; tentative D call: TRBD1 (6 bases). V lost 1 base to trimming and J lost 0 bases, with 9 bases between them. The CDR3 contains 15 residues. Per the germline V gene, CDR1 is MDHEN and CDR2 is SYDVKM. The CDR3 reads CASSLLAGVNTEAFF. CDR3 nucleotide sequence: TGTGCCAGCAGTTTATTGGCAGGGGTGAACACTGAAGCTTTCTTT.

About this clonotype itself: This could be a read error, since a much larger clone is one nucleotide away. V usage is TRBV20-1 and J usage is TRBJ2-7, with 10 bases that match TRBD1. Looked up from germline, CDR1 is DFQATT and CDR2 is SNEGSKA (reference sequence). CDR3 length: 16 amino acids. V gave up 4 bases and J gave up 0 bases; unmatched junction bases: 9. Here the CDR3 DNA reads TGCAGTGCTAAAGCCGGGACAGGGGCCAACTCCTACGAGCAGTACTTC. It translates to CSAKAGTGANSYEQYF.

This clonotype was counted only a few times. J is TRBJ2-5 and V is TRBV20-1; 7 bases map to TRBD2. V was pared by 3 bases and J by 1 base, with 20 bases of the junction left unmatched. The CDR3 sequence is 19 residues long. The germline V gene has CDR1 DFQATT and CDR2 SNEGSKA (reference sequence). Written as DNA, the CDR3 is TGCAGTGCTAGTACCTTTACCGGGACTACATTACGGGGCCAAGAGACCCAGTACTTC. Protein: CSASTFTGTTLRGQETQYF.

This clonotype was found many times. V gene TRBV27 combines with J gene TRBJ1-1, with D possibly TRBD1 on 6 matching bases. CDR3 length equals 14 residues. Trimming cost V 3 bases and J 5 bases, with 13 bases left between them. CDR1 and CDR2 (germline): MNHEY, SMNVEV (reference sequence). CDR3 nucleotide sequence: TGTGCCAGCAGTTTGGGGGGGCTTGAAACTGAAGCTTTCTTT. This sequence encodes CASSLGGLETEAFF.

This clonotype was detected ten times or more. This chain joins TRBV4-1 and TRBJ1-5; D is unclear. The germline V gene has CDR1 MGHRA and CDR2 YSYEKL. V gave up 0 bases and J gave up 7 bases, with 7 bases separating them. The CDR3 is made up of 13 amino acids. The CDR3 sequence: CASSQDHEQPQHF. The DNA of the CDR3 is TGCGCCAGCAGCCAAGATCATGAACAGCCCCAGCATTTT.

This clonotype was seen only a few times. The gene calls are TRBV2 and TRBJ1-6; maybe TRBD1 (6 bases). Trimming pared 6 bases from V and 0 bases from J, leaving 9 bases between. This CDR3 comprises 15 residues. The germline CDR1 and CDR2 sequences are SNHLY and FYNNEI. The CDR3 DNA reads TGTGCCAGCAGCACAGGGAGCTCCTATAATTCACCCCTCCACTTT. Protein: CASSTGSSYNSPLHF.

There are many counts of this clonotype. The genes are TRBV5-1 and TRBJ1-2; no firm D call. The germline V gene encodes CDR1 SGHRS and CDR2 YFSETQ. Trimming stripped 2 bases from V and 1 base from J, with 6 bases between. This CDR3 has 13 residues. The CDR3 protein is CASSFKDNYGYTF. In DNA form, the CDR3 reads TGCGCCAGCAGCTTTAAGGATAACTATGGCTACACCTTC.

The rearrangement joins TRBV12-3 or TRBV12-4 to TRBJ2-5; 7 nucleotides match TRBD1. The CDR3 length is 14 residues. Trimming took 5 bases from V and 5 from J; bases not matched to a gene: 8. The CDR3 DNA reads as TGTGCCAGCAGTCCGACAGGGTTGTTGGAGACCCAGTACTTC. This translates into CASSPTGLLETQYF.

This clonotype was observed at least ten times. The CDR3 nucleotides read TGTGCCAGCAGCGTAGACCCAGGGATCCCTGGGGCCAACGTCCTGACTTTC. Protein sequence: CASSVDPGIPGANVLTF. This chain uses TRBV9 with TRBJ2-6, with D perhaps TRBD1 (5 bases). The CDR3 sequence is 17 residues long. Trimming stripped 0 bases from V and 2 bases from J, with 12 bases between. Germline assignment: CDR1 SGDLS and CDR2 YYNGEE.

The V call is TRBV6-2 or TRBV6-3, the J call TRBJ2-7, with 12 bases aligning to TRBD2. Unmatched junction bases numbered 8, after V lost 2 bases and J lost 0 bases. CDR3 length equals 18 residues. The germline CDR1 and CDR2 sequences are MNHEY and SVGEGT. This CDR3 reads CASSYDLAGGMSSYEQYF. The CDR3 DNA is TGTGCCAGCAGTTACGACCTAGCGGGAGGGATGAGCTCCTACGAGCAGTACTTC.

Concerning this clonotype itself: A read error may be the cause here, since a much bigger clone is one base away. V usage is TRBV19 and J usage is TRBJ1-1; D unclear. Germline assignment: CDR1 LNHDA and CDR2 SQIVND (reference sequence). The CDR3 loop spans 13 amino acids. V was trimmed by 6 bases and J by 1 base, leaving 9 bases between them. CDR3 amino acids: CASSAQSNTEAFF. CDR3 coding DNA: TGTGCCAGTAGCGCGCAGTCGAACACTGAAGCTTTCTTT.

A remark on this clonotype: A read error may account for a junction end that differs from germline. The chain employs TRBV6-6 and TRBJ2-5; 10 nucleotides line up with TRBD2. The germline V gene has CDR1 MNHNY and CDR2 SVGAGI (reference sequence). This CDR3 has 15 residues. This CDR3 is CASRYGAGGQETQYF. Written as DNA, the CDR3 is TGTGCCAGCCGTTATGGAGCGGGGGGGCAAGAGACCCAGTACTTC.

In this sample, this clonotype turned up a few times. The chain joins TRBV5-6 to TRBJ1-1, with D unclear. CDR1 is SGHDT, CDR2 YYEEEE, per germline. V was trimmed by 1 base and J by 4 bases, leaving 8 bases between them. The CDR3 is 13 amino acids. The CDR3 DNA follows: TGTGCCAGCAGCTTGAAGAAAATCACTGAAGCTTTCTTT. This gives the protein CASSLKKITEAFF.